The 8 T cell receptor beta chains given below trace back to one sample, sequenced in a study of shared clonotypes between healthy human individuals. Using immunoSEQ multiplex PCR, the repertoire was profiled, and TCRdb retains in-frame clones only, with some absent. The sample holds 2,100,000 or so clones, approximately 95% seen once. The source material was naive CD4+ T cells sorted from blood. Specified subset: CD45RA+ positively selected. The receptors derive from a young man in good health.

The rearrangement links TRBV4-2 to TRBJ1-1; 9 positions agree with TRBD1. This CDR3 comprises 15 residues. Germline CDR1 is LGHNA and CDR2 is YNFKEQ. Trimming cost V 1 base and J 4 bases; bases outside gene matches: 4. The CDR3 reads CASSQGDRETTEAFF. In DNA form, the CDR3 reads TGTGCCAGCAGCCAAGGGGACAGGGAGACCACTGAAGCTTTCTTT.

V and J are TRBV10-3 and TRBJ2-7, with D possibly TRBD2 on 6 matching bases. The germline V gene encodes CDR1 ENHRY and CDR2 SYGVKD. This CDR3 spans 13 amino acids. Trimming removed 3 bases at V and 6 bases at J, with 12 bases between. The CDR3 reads CAISDGRSVEQYF. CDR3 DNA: TGTGCCATCAGTGATGGGAGGTCCGTCGAGCAGTACTTC.

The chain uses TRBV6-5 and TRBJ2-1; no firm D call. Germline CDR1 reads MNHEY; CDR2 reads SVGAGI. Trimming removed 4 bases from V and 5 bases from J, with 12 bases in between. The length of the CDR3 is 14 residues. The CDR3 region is CASSSPADHNEQFF. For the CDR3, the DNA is TGTGCCAGCAGTTCCCCCGCCGACCACAATGAGCAGTTCTTC.

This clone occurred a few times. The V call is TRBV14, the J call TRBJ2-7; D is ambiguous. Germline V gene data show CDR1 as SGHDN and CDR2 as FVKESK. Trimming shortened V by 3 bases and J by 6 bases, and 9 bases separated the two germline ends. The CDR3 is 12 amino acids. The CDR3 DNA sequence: TGTGCCAGCAGCCAGGCGAGGAGCGAGCAGTACTTC. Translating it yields CASSQARSEQYF. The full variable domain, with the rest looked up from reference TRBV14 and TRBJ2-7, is EAGVTQFPSHSVIEKGQTVTLRCDPISGHDNLYWYRRVMGKEIKFLLHFVKESKQDESGMPNNRFLAERTGGTYSTLKVQPAELEDSGVYFCASSQARSEQYFGPGTRLTVT.

CDR3 loop: CASSLGGVASTDTQYF. CDR3 nucleotide sequence: TGTGCCAGCAGCTTGGGAGGGGTAGCTAGCACAGATACGCAGTATTTT. The genes are TRBV5-4 and TRBJ2-3, with D perhaps matching TRBD1 or TRBD2 (5 bases each). CDR1 and CDR2 from the germline V gene are SGHNT and YYREEE (reference sequence). The CDR3 extends over 16 amino acids. V was pared by 0 bases and J by 0 bases, with 11 bases between.

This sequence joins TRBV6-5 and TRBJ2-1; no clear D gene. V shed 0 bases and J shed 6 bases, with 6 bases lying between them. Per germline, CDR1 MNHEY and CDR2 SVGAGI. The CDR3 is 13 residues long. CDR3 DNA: TGTGCCAGCAGTTACTCTTTTAGCAATGAGCAGTTCTTC. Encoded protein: CASSYSFSNEQFF.

CDR3: CASSLYGALQETQYF. Written as DNA, the CDR3 is TGTGCCAGCAGCTTATACGGGGCTCTTCAAGAGACCCAGTACTTC. The chain combines TRBV11-2 with TRBJ2-5; the D gene could be TRBD1 or TRBD2 (5 bases each). Germline V gene data show CDR1 as SGHAT and CDR2 as FQNNGV. The CDR3 loop spans 15 amino acids. V lost 2 bases to trimming and J lost 2 bases, with 12 bases between them. The variable domain in full, with the rest retrieved from reference TRBV11-2 and TRBJ2-5, is EAGVAQSPRYKIIEKRQSVAFWCNPISGHATLYWYQQILGQGPKLLIQFQNNGVVDDSQLPKDRFSAERLKGVDSTLKIQPAKLEDSAVYLCASSLYGALQETQYFGPGTRLLVL.

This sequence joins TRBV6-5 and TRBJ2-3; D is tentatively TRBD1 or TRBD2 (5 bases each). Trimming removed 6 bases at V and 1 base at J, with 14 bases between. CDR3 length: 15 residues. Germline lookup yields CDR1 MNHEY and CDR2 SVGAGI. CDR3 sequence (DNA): TGTGCCAGCAGAGACGGGACCAGGGGCACAGATACGCAGTATTTT. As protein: CASRDGTRGTDTQYF.